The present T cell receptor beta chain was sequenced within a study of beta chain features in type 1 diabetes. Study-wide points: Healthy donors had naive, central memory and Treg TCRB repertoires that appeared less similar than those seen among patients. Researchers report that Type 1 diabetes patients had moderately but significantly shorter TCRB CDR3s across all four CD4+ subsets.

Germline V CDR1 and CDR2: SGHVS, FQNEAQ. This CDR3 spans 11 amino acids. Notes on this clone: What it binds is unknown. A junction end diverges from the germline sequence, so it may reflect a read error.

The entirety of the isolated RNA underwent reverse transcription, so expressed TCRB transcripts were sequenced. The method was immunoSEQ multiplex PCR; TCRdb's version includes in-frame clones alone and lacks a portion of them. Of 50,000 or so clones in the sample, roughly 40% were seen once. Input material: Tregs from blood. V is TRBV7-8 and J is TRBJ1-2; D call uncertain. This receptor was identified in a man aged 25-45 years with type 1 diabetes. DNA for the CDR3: TGTGCCAGCACAACAACAGTGACCTTATACTTC. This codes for CASTTTVTLYF.